The 8 T cell receptor beta chains presented below share a single source sample, sequenced in a study of T cell changes during pregnancy in multiple sclerosis. The protocol was immunoSEQ multiplex PCR, while the TCRdb copy is restricted to in-frame clones and leaves out a portion. There are about 44,000 clones in the sample; roughly 87% occur only once, and approximately 1% lies in the top ten. Material: CD4+ T cells from peripheral blood mononuclear cells, obtained after pregnancy. These TCRs come from a female donor with multiple sclerosis, enrolled in a pregnancy study.

This rearrangement joins TRBV4-3 to TRBJ2-1, with 12 bases lining up with TRBD2. V dropped 0 bases and J dropped 0; count of bases not matched to a gene: 9. Looked up from germline, CDR1 is LGHNA and CDR2 is YSLEER. The CDR3 runs 20 residues. The CDR3 bases are TGCGCCAGCAGCCAAGATTCGAGGACTAGCGGGATGAGCTCCTACAATGAGCAGTTCTTC. Residues: CASSQDSRTSGMSSYNEQFF.

J is TRBJ2-7 and V is TRBV5-4, with 9 positions matching TRBD1. Germline CDR1 is SGHNT and CDR2 is YYREEE (reference sequence). This CDR3 spans 16 amino acids. V lost 4 bases to trimming and J lost 3 bases; unmatched junction nucleotides: 11. The CDR3: CASSPPRDRVIYEQYF. The CDR3 bases are TGTGCCAGCAGCCCCCCCCGGGACAGGGTAATCTACGAGCAGTACTTC.

The chain joins TRBV11-2 to TRBJ2-3; maybe TRBD2 (5 bases). In germline, CDR1 is SGHAT, CDR2 FQNNGV. The CDR3 runs 16 residues. Trimming cost V 2 bases and J 0 bases, with 12 bases left between them. The CDR3 nucleotides read TGTGCCAGCAGCTTATTAGGCGGGTATAGCACAGATACGCAGTATTTT. Translated: CASSLLGGYSTDTQYF. The full variable domain, rest sourced from reference TRBV11-2 and TRBJ2-3, is EAGVAQSPRYKIIEKRQSVAFWCNPISGHATLYWYQQILGQGPKLLIQFQNNGVVDDSQLPKDRFSAERLKGVDSTLKIQPAKLEDSAVYLCASSLLGGYSTDTQYFGPGTRLTVL.

The V gene is TRBV18, the J gene TRBJ2-5; 8 nucleotides align to TRBD2. The CDR3 loop spans 15 amino acids. Germline V CDR1 and CDR2: KGHSH, LQKENI. The V gene end was trimmed by 6 bases and the J gene end by 3 bases; junction bases not matched to a gene: 9. CDR3 DNA: TGTGCCAGCTCCCTCCCCCCGGGACTAGAAGAGACCCAGTACTTC. Protein: CASSLPPGLEETQYF. The whole variable domain, remainder taken from reference TRBV18 and TRBJ2-5, is NAGVMQNPRHLVRRRGQEARLRCSPMKGHSHVYWYRQLPEEGLKFMVYLQKENIIDESGMPKERFSAEFPKEGPSILRIQQVVRGDSAAYFCASSLPPGLEETQYFGPGTRLLVL.

The chain joins TRBV28 to TRBJ2-1; possibly TRBD2 for D (5 bases). V lost 2 bases, J lost 15 bases, and 17 bases lay in between. Germline lookup yields CDR1 MDHEN and CDR2 SYDVKM. This CDR3 contains 13 residues. The CDR3 reads CASSLVSPRLPFF. CDR3 DNA sequence: TGTGCCAGCAGTTTAGTCTCTCCCCGACTACCGTTCTTC.

This clone has only a few counts. The J gene is TRBJ2-1, the V gene TRBV29-1; TRBD2 matches 14 bases. CDR1 is SQVTM and CDR2 is ANQGSEA in the germline V gene. This CDR3 region has 15 residues. Losses at the gene ends were 6 bases for V and 6 bases for J; bases not matched to a gene: 7. The CDR3 region has the DNA TGCAGCGTCGTACCGACTAGCGGGAGGGGCAATGAGCAGTTCTTC. Translating gives CSVVPTSGRGNEQFF.

J is TRBJ2-3 and V is TRBV11-2; D unresolved. Germline V gives CDR1 SGHAT, CDR2 FQNNGV. With 4 bases removed from V and 3 bases from J, the gap between germline ends came to 11 bases. The CDR3 sequence is 14 residues long. CDR3 protein: CASSSSTVTDTQYF. The CDR3 DNA sequence: TGTGCCAGCAGCTCGTCCACAGTGACAGATACGCAGTATTTT.

This clone was seen repeatedly, ten times or more. The CDR3 DNA reads as TGTGCCAGTAGTATAAGAAACAGCGAAGCTTTCTTT. This codes for CASSIRNSEAFF. The chain links TRBV19 to TRBJ1-1; no clear D. Between the trimmed V and J ends, which lost 2 bases and 8 bases, there was a span of 9 bases. Germline CDR1 reads LNHDA; CDR2 reads SQIVND (reference sequence). The CDR3 spans 12 residues.